Following are 19 T cell receptor beta chains from one sample sequenced in a study of CD8+CD57+ T cells in acquired aplastic anemia (dated by TCRdb to between 2018 and 2020). Expansion of CD8+CD57+ cells had been shown by flow cytometry in the patients chosen for sequencing. Sequenced on an Illumina HiSeq 2000. Genomic DNA served as template for TCR beta VDJ combination and CDR3 sequence profiling. The public reads were run again by TCRdb, first through fastp at Q25 and then through MiXCR, and only productive beta chains were kept. Rows with a matching CDR3 protein are joined into one entry that keeps the most common DNA and genes. Across this sample there are 160,000 or so distinct CDR3 sequences, with 47% seen only once. The ten top clones hold around 3% of the sample. Sequenced input: sorted CD4+, CD8+, or CD8+CD57+ T cells (not recorded which) from PBMCs. Receptors originate from a human donor with aplastic anemia.

This chain uses TRBV7-3 with TRBJ2-1, with a weak D call TRBD1 (6 bases). Germline V gene data show CDR1 as SGHTA and CDR2 as FQGTGA. The CDR3 is 12 amino acids. V lost 1 base to trimming and J lost 12 bases, with 10 bases between them. CDR3 sequence reads: CASSLNRETQFF. DNA for the CDR3: TGTGCCAGCAGCTTAAACAGGGAGACGCAGTTCTTC. Combining the CDR3 with reference TRBV7-3 and TRBJ2-1 gives the whole variable domain GAGVSQTPSNKVTEKGKYVELRCDPISGHTALYWYRQSLGQGPEFLIYFQGTGAADDSGLPNDRFFAVRPEGSVSTLKIQRTERGDSAVYLCASSLNRETQFFGPGTRLTVL.

The chain has TRBV5-4 and TRBJ2-5; D is possibly TRBD1 or TRBD2 (6 bases each). The germline V gene has CDR1 SGHNT and CDR2 YYREEE (reference sequence). The CDR3 contains 14 residues. V lost 2 bases and J lost 4, with 12 bases in between. CDR3 DNA: TGTGCCAGCAGCTTCGGGGGCGCACGAGAGACCCAGTACTTC. This codes for CASSFGGARETQYF.

The V and J genes are TRBV7-2 and TRBJ2-7, with D possibly TRBD1 on 5 matching bases. The germline V gene has CDR1 SGHTA and CDR2 FQGNSA. V lost 8 bases to trimming and J lost 0 bases, with 14 bases between them. The CDR3 is 14 amino acids. In DNA form, the CDR3 reads TGTGCCAGCGGCAAAGGACAAATCTCCTACGAGCAGTACTTC. Amino acids: CASGKGQISYEQYF.

This clonotype was seen only a few times. A clone one base away is much larger, so this may be a read error. The chain has TRBV9 and TRBJ2-1; TRBD2 agrees at 10 bases. The V gene's germline CDR1 is SGDLS and CDR2 YYNGEE. The CDR3 loop spans 15 amino acids. The CDR3 nucleotides read TGTGCCAGCAGCGTCGCTAGTACGGGACTAGCGAGAGTGCACTTC. It yields the protein CASSVASTGLARVHF.

This chain joins TRBV5-8 and TRBJ1-5, with 7 bases matching TRBD1. CDR1 SGHTS and CDR2 YDEGEE come from the germline V gene. This CDR3 has 15 amino acids. Trimming took 0 bases from V and 7 from J; bases not matched to a gene: 7. CDR3 sequence: CASSLVSGGRQPQHF. The DNA for the CDR3 is TGTGCCAGCAGCTTGGTGTCAGGGGGAAGGCAGCCCCAGCATTTT. The full variable domain, with the rest looked up from reference TRBV5-8 and TRBJ1-5, is EAGVTQSPTHLIKTRGQQATLRCSPISGHTSVYWYQQALGLGLQFLLWYDEGEERNRGNFPPRFSGRQFPNYSSELNVNALELEDSALYLCASSLVSGGRQPQHFGDGTRLSIL.

The sample holds many counts of this clonotype. This chain uses TRBV18 with TRBJ1-2; no firm D call. V lost 2 bases and J lost 7, with 11 bases in between. This CDR3 has 13 amino acids. CDR1 KGHSH and CDR2 LQKENI come from the germline V gene. The CDR3 DNA reads as TGTGCCAGCTCACCAGGACTGACGGTTGGCTACACCTTC. As protein: CASSPGLTVGYTF.

This clonotype has more than one count but fewer than ten. V gene TRBV7-3 combines with J gene TRBJ2-7, with 9 positions matching TRBD1. Losses at the gene ends were 5 bases for V and 4 bases for J; bases not matched to a gene: 6. CDR3 length: 14 residues. The germline V gene encodes CDR1 SGHTA and CDR2 FQGTGA. CDR3 region: CASSQTGGVYEQYF. The CDR3 region has the DNA TGTGCCAGCAGCCAGACAGGGGGAGTTTACGAGCAGTACTTC. Drawing the rest from reference TRBV7-3 and TRBJ2-7, the complete variable domain is GAGVSQTPSNKVTEKGKYVELRCDPISGHTALYWYRQSLGQGPEFLIYFQGTGAADDSGLPNDRFFAVRPEGSVSTLKIQRTERGDSAVYLCASSQTGGVYEQYFGPGTRLTVT.

The chain combines TRBV7-9 with TRBJ2-7; 7 positions match TRBD2. The germline V gene has CDR1 SEHNR and CDR2 FQNEAQ (reference sequence). V dropped 5 bases and J dropped 0; count of bases not matched to a gene: 7. The length of the CDR3 is 15 residues. The CDR3 DNA reads as TGTGCCAGCAGCCATGAGCGGGGCAGCTCCTACGAGCAGTACTTC. Translating it yields CASSHERGSSYEQYF. Full variable domain (rest looked up from reference TRBV7-9 and TRBJ2-7): DTGVSQNPRHKITKRGQNVTFRCDPISEHNRLYWYRQTLGQGPEFLTYFQNEAQLEKSRLLSDRFSAERPKGSFSTLEIQRTEQGDSAMYLCASSHERGSSYEQYFGPGTRLTVT.

Remarks on this clonotype: This may stem from a read error, because a much larger clone lies one nucleotide away. CDR3 coding DNA: TGCGCCGGCAGCCCCACTAGCGGGAGCGCAGATACGCAGTATTTT. Translating gives CAGSPTSGSADTQYF. The gene calls are TRBV5-1 and TRBJ2-3; 11 bases align to TRBD2. This CDR3 is 15 amino acids long. Looked up from germline, CDR1 is SGHRS and CDR2 is YFSETQ.

This clonotype has a count of ten or more. This sequence joins TRBV5-4 and TRBJ2-7; 7 nucleotides agree with TRBD2. Losses at the gene ends were 4 bases for V and 0 bases for J; bases not matched to a gene: 10. Germline loops: CDR1 SGHNT, CDR2 YYREEE (reference sequence). The CDR3 covers 16 residues. CDR3 nucleotides: TGTGCCAGCAGCCCCGGATGGGGAGGGAACTCCTACGAGCAGTACTTC. Translated, it gives CASSPGWGGNSYEQYF.

This chain joins TRBV12-3 or TRBV12-4 and TRBJ2-7, with D possibly matching TRBD1 (5 bases). This CDR3 has 12 amino acids. V shed 3 bases and J shed 5 bases, with 8 bases lying between them. This CDR3 is CASSLGRDEQYF. In DNA form, the CDR3 reads TGTGCCAGCAGTTTGGGCAGGGACGAGCAGTACTTC.

The chain couples TRBV9 to TRBJ1-5, with 9 bases matching TRBD1. The V segment lost 4 bases and the J segment 13 bases; nucleotides outside the gene matches: 6. Germline V gene sequence: CDR1 SGDLS, CDR2 YYNGEE. This CDR3 has 12 residues. The CDR3 here is CASSTGGMPQHF. The CDR3 bases are TGTGCCAGCAGCACAGGGGGCATGCCTCAGCATTTT.

This clonotype showed up just a few times. One end of the junction is discordant with germline, which a read error may explain. The chain carries TRBV7-8 and TRBJ2-5; the D gene is possibly TRBD2 (5 bases). Germline lookup yields CDR1 SGHVS and CDR2 FQNEAQ. This CDR3 spans 14 amino acids. CDR3 nucleotides: TGTGCCAGCAGCTTAGCAGGGTTGGAGGAGACCCAGTACTTT. Translating gives CASSLAGLEETQYF.

J is TRBJ2-1 and V is TRBV27; tentatively, D is TRBD2 (5 bases). The CDR3 sequence is 15 residues long. CDR1 MNHEY and CDR2 SMNVEV come from the germline V gene (reference sequence). Between the trimmed V and J ends, which lost 4 bases and 3 bases, there was a span of 13 bases. The CDR3 coding sequence is TGTGCCAGCAGTTCGGACTGGAAAGACTACAATGAGCAGTTCTTC. It codes for CASSSDWKDYNEQFF.

This clonotype was counted many times. The chain joins TRBV14 to TRBJ2-7, with D perhaps TRBD2 (6 bases). V lost 4 bases and J 7 bases, leaving 14 bases between the germline ends. From germline, CDR1 is SGHDN and CDR2 FVKESK. There are 13 residues in the CDR3. CDR3 sequence (DNA): TGTGCCAGCAGCCCAGGCCCGCGGGGTGAGCAGTACTTC. Protein: CASSPGPRGEQYF.

The rearrangement links TRBV11-3 to TRBJ2-1, with 7 bases identical to TRBD2. Germline lookup yields CDR1 SGHNT and CDR2 YENEEA. V lost 4 bases and J lost 9; bases outside the gene matches: 12. The CDR3 extends over 15 amino acids. The CDR3 loop reads CASSWGGSGSSEQFF. Written as DNA, the CDR3 is TGTGCCAGCAGCTGGGGCGGGAGCGGGTCGTCTGAGCAGTTCTTC.

This clonotype was recorded many times. The chain couples TRBV15 to TRBJ1-1; TRBD1 aligns across 11 bases. The CDR3 has 16 residues. Trimming at V came to 3 bases and at J to 3 bases, leaving 6 bases not matched to a gene. Per the germline V gene, CDR1 is LNHNV and CDR2 is YYDKDF (reference sequence). The CDR3 sequence: CATSSNRDRGYTEAFF. The CDR3 DNA reads as TGTGCCACCAGCAGCAACCGGGACAGGGGGTACACTGAAGCTTTCTTT.

This clonotype showed up just a few times. V is TRBV2 and J is TRBJ1-4; the match to TRBD1 covers 9 bases. CDR1 is SNHLY, CDR2 FYNNEI, per germline. The CDR3 covers 14 residues. After removal of 1 base from V and 11 bases from J, the junction contained 5 bases not matched to a gene. CDR3: CASSEGTGVGKLFF. The DNA for the CDR3 is TGTGCCAGCAGTGAAGGGACAGGGGTGGGCAAACTGTTTTTT.

This rearrangement joins TRBV15 to TRBJ1-6; no definite D call. The CDR3 covers 14 residues. Germline V gene data show CDR1 as LNHNV and CDR2 as YYDKDF (reference sequence). Trimming left V 1 base short and J 9 bases short, with 10 bases between. The CDR3 DNA sequence: TGTGCCACCAGCAGAGCCAGGTCGAGTTCACCCCTCCACTTT. Translated, it gives CATSRARSSSPLHF.